The rows below give T cell receptor beta chains drawn from one sample of a study of CD8+CD57+ T cells in acquired aplastic anemia. MiXCR was run by TCRdb on the reads, yielding one entry per CDR3 protein. The sample holds 400,000 to 450,000 distinct CDR3 sequences, about two thirds seen once. The specimen sequenced was sorted CD4+, CD8+, or CD8+CD57+ T cells (not recorded which) from PBMCs. The source of these receptors is a human donor in good health, serving as a control. Each CDR3 is given with its conserved first and last residue. D genes are given only for firm matches. The listing skips clone size in some rows; elsewhere it reads once, few, many or a size class.

>.|TRBJ2-3|.|TRBV7-3
TGTGCCAGCGGCATGCGGGGCACAGATACGCAGTATTTT
CASGMRGTDTQYF
>.|TRBJ1-5|.|TRBV5-1
TGCGCCAGCAGCGCGACTAGCGGGTCCTACCCCCAGCATTTT
CASSATSGSYPQHF
>few|TRBJ1-5|.|TRBV24-1
TGTGCCACCAGTGAGACCCAGGGAGAGCCCCAGCATTTT
CATSETQGEPQHF
>.|TRBJ2-7|.|TRBV15
TGTGCCACCAGCAGGGGGGGAGGACAGGTCTACGAGCAGTACTTC
CATSRGGGQVYEQYF
>many|TRBJ1-5|.|TRBV11-2
TGTGCCAGCAGCTTCGGACAGAGGAGCAATCAGCCCCAGCATTTT
CASSFGQRSNQPQHF
>.|TRBJ2-3|.|TRBV11-3
TGTGCCAGCAGCGCCCCTCAAGGGGCCGTCACAAATACGCAGTATTTT
CASSAPQGAVTNTQYF
>.|TRBJ1-2|.|TRBV7-2
TGCGCCAGCAGCTTGGCTACGGGAGTCAGTGGCTACACCTTC
CASSLATGVSGYTF
>many|TRBJ1-6|.|TRBV27
TGTGCCAGCAGTTTTCGAGGGACTAATTCACCCCTCCACTTT
CASSFRGTNSPLHF
>once|TRBJ2-7|.|TRBV5-1
TGCGCCAGCAGCCGCGGGCCCCGCAAGCAGTACTTC
CASSRGPRKQYF
>many|TRBJ1-4|.|TRBV20-1
TGCAGTGCTAGAGATCCTACAGGAACTAATGAAAAACTGTTTTTT
CSARDPTGTNEKLFF
>.|TRBJ1-2|.|TRBV30
TGTGCCTGGACCGGATGGATAGCACAGGGTGGCTACACCTTC
CAWTGWIAQGGYTF
>many|TRBJ2-3|.|TRBV7-9
TGTGCCAGCAGCTTAGCGGCAGGGGGGACAGATACGCAGTATTTT
CASSLAAGGTDTQYF
>few|TRBJ1-1|.|TRBV12-3/TRBV12-4
TGTGCCAGCAGCGGGGCGAACACTGAAGCTTTCTTT
CASSGANTEAFF
>many|TRBJ1-2|.|TRBV9
TGTGCCAGCAGCGTAGGGGACGGGGGTGGCTACACCTTC
CASSVGDGGGYTF
>.|TRBJ2-7|TRBD1|TRBV7-2
TGTGCCAGCAGGACCCCCAGGGCAGGGGGCGCAGATACCTTC
CASRTPRAGGADTF
>once|TRBJ2-7|TRBD1|TRBV7-2
TGTGCCAGCAGCCCCCCCAGGACAGGGGTCGAGCAGTACTTC
CASSPPRTGVEQYF
>.|TRBJ1-1|.|TRBV24-1
TGTGCCACCAGTGATTTTAGGGCAGAACCTCCGAACACTGAAGCTTTCTTT
CATSDFRAEPPNTEAFF
>many|TRBJ1-1|.|TRBV15
TGTGCCACCAGCAGAGGTTACACTGAAGCTTTCTTT
CATSRGYTEAFF
>many|TRBJ2-5|.|TRBV5-1
TGCGCCAGCCGAAACCCACAAGAGACCCAGTACTTC
CASRNPQETQYF
>.|TRBJ1-3|.|TRBV14
TGTGCCAGCAGCATGGGGGGGGTCGCTGGAAACACCATATATTTT
CASSMGGVAGNTIYF
>.|TRBJ1-1|TRBD1|TRBV7-2
TGTGCCAGCAGCCGACAGGGGGCGCGGACCCCAGCTACCTTT
CASSRQGARTPATF
>.|TRBJ2-1|TRBD1|TRBV7-3
TGTGCCAGCAGCCGTGACAGGGGGAGAGACAATGAGCAGTTCTTC
CASSRDRGRDNEQFF
>few|TRBJ1-6|.|TRBV3-1
TGTGCCAGCAGCGTGTACCGATCACCCCTCCACTTT
CASSVYRSPLHF
>.|TRBJ2-1|.|TRBV5-1
TGCGCCAGCAGCTTGTCCGGACAGCTACCCAATGAGCAGTTCTTC
CASSLSGQLPNEQFF
>many|TRBJ1-2|.|TRBV29-1
TGCAGCGTTGTCGAGCAGGATAATGGCTACACCTTC
CSVVEQDNGYTF
>.|TRBJ1-2|.|TRBV9
TGTGCCAGCAGTGCGGGGAGGCGACATGATGGCTACACCTTC
CASSAGRRHDGYTF
>.|TRBJ1-6|.|TRBV6-1
TGTGCCAGCAGCACACGGACGAATTCACCCCTCCACTTT
CASSTRTNSPLHF
>once|TRBJ1-1|TRBD1|TRBV12-3/TRBV12-4
TGTGCCAGCAGTATAGATAGGATGGGCACAGGGGAAGGAACTGAAGCTTTCTTT
CASSIDRMGTGEGTEAFF
>.|TRBJ2-5|TRBD2|TRBV15
TGTGCCACCAGCAGGGGACTAGTAGAGACCCAGTACTTC
CATSRGLVETQYF
>.|TRBJ2-7|.|TRBV5-1
TGCGCCAGCAGTGCCACGAGACTAACAAACTCCGCCGAGCAGTACTTC
CASSATRLTNSAEQYF
>.|TRBJ1-6|.|TRBV20-1
TGCAGTGCTAAAGGGGGAGCGAACACTGCACCCCTCCACTTT
CSAKGGANTAPLHF
>.|TRBJ1-1|.|TRBV25-1
TGTGCCAGCAGTGAACTTTACGTGAACACTGAAGCTTTCTTT
CASSELYVNTEAFF
>.|TRBJ1-1|.|TRBV10-1
TGCGGCCGCGGTGTGAACGGCAGGATGAACACTGAAGCTTTCTTT
CGRGVNGRMNTEAFF
>.|TRBJ2-7|TRBD2|TRBV2
TGTGCCAGCAGCCAAGGTCTAGCGGAGGGAGATTCCTACGAGCAGCACTTC
CASSQGLAEGDSYEQHF
>many|TRBJ2-7|TRBD1|TRBV20-1
TGCAGTGCTATACCGACAGGGACCTACGAGCAGTACTTC
CSAIPTGTYEQYF
>many|TRBJ2-1|.|TRBV20-1
TGCAGTGCTAGAGTAGGCGGGGACTTCGGGTCTAATGAGCAGTTCTTC
CSARVGGDFGSNEQFF
>.|TRBJ2-1|TRBD2|TRBV4-3
TGCGCCAGCAGCCGGGGGCCGGCTAGCGGGGGGAGGTTTGAGCAGTTCTTC
CASSRGPASGGRFEQFF
>.|TRBJ2-5|.|TRBV10-2
TGCGCCAGCAGTTACCCCCCGTCGAGCGGAGAGACCCAGTACTTC
CASSYPPSSGETQYF
>.|TRBJ1-1|TRBD1|TRBV7-8
TGTGCCAGCAAGTTAGAAGGGGGCACGGAAGCTTGGTTT
CASKLEGGTEAWF
>.|TRBJ2-7|.|TRBV5-8
TGTGCCAGCAGCTCCTGGACATTTTCCTACGAGCAGTACTTC
CASSSWTFSYEQYF
>.|TRBJ2-7|.|TRBV19
.
CATNRGLSSPLHFGNDF
>.|TRBJ2-3|.|TRBV28
TGTGCCAGCAGTTTATCGAGGGGTACGCAGTATTTT
CASSLSRGTQYF
>.|TRBJ2-3|.|TRBV7-2
TGTGCCAGCAGCCCAGGGGCCGCCACACATACGCATTATTTT
CASSPGAATHTHYF
>.|TRBJ2-3|.|TRBV7-2
TGTGCCAGCAGCTCCCGGACAAGGGTCCGTACAGATACGCAGTATTTT
CASSSRTRVRTDTQYF
>.|TRBJ1-2|.|TRBV6-2/TRBV6-3
TGTGCCAGCAACCCTGGCCCGGGATACTATGGCTACACCTTC
CASNPGPGYYGYTF
>.|TRBJ1-1|.|TRBV5-1
TGCGCCAGCAGCTTTAGTTCAAGGGGTGAAGCTTTCTTT
CASSFSSRGEAFF
>.|TRBJ2-7|.|TRBV9
TGTGCCAGCAGCCAAGACGGGGGTTTGGGCGAGCAGTACTTC
CASSQDGGLGEQYF
>many|TRBJ1-6|.|TRBV9
TGTGCCAGCAGCCCAGACCTTCGGACGGGTTATAATTCACCCCTCCACTTT
CASSPDLRTGYNSPLHF
>.|TRBJ1-4|.|TRBV9
TGTGCCAGCAGCGTAGGGGTCGACCGCGATCATTACGAAAAACTGTTTTTT
CASSVGVDRDHYEKLFF
>.|TRBJ2-5|.|TRBV5-1
TGCGCCAGCAGCTTGAGAACAGGCAAGGAGCAAGAGACCCAGTACTTC
CASSLRTGKEQETQYF
>.|TRBJ2-5|TRBD2|TRBV19
TGTGCCAGTAGTCTGGCGGGGGGGACCCAAGAGACCCAGTACTTC
CASSLAGGTQETQYF
>many|TRBJ1-1|.|TRBV19
TGTGCCAGTAACATGGGGGGCAGCCCGAACACTGAAGCTTTCTTT
CASNMGGSPNTEAFF
>many|TRBJ2-5|.|TRBV18
TGTGCCAGCTCACCACCGCGAGAGACCCAGTACTTC
CASSPPRETQYF
>many|TRBJ2-2|.|TRBV19
TGTGCCAGTGGGGAGACCCCGGGGTATACCGGGGAGCTGTTTTTT
CASGETPGYTGELFF
>.|TRBJ2-2|TRBD2|TRBV6-1
TGTGCCAGCAGCCTGACTAGCGGGGCAACCGGGGAGCTGTTTTTT
CASSLTSGATGELFF
>.|TRBJ1-1|.|TRBV11-3
TGTGCCAGCAGCTTCCCGCCGCCCGGGCAATTCACTGAAGCTTTCTTT
CASSFPPPGQFTEAFF
>.|TRBJ2-1|TRBD1|TRBV7-2
TGTGCCAGCAGCCCCGGGACAGGGCTTTATGAGCAGTTCTTC
CASSPGTGLYEQFF